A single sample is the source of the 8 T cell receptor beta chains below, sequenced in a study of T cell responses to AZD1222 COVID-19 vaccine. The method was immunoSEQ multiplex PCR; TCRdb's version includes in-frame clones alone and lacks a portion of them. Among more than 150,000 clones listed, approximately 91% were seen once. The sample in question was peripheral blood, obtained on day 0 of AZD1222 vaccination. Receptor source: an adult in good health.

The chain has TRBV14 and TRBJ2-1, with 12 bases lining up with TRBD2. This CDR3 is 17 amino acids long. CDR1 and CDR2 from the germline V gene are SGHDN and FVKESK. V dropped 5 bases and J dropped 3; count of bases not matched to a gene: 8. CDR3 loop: CASSDPSGRDFYNEQFF. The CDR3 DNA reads TGTGCCAGCAGCGATCCTAGCGGGAGGGACTTCTACAATGAGCAGTTCTTC.

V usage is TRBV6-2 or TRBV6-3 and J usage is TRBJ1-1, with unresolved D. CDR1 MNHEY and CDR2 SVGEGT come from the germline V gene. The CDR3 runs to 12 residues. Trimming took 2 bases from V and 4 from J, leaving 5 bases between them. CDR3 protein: CASSYRSTEAFF. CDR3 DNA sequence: TGTGCCAGCAGTTACAGATCCACTGAAGCTTTCTTT.

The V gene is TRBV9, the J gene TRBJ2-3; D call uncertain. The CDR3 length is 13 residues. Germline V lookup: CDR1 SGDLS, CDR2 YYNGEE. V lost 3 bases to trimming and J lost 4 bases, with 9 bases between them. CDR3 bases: TGTGCCAGCAGCGGATTGGGGTCAGATACGCAGTATTTT. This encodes CASSGLGSDTQYF.

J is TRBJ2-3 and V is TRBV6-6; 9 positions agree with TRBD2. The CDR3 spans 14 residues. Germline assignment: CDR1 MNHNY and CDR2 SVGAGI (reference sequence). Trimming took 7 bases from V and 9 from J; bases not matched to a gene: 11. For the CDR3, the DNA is TGTGCCAGCACCCCGGCGGGGGGGCCGAAAACGCAGTATTTT. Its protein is CASTPAGGPKTQYF.

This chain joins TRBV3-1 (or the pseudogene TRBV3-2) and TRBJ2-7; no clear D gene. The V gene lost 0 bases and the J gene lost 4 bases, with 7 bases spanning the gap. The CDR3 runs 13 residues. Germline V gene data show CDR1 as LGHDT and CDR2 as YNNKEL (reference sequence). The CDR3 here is CASSQDRFYEQYF. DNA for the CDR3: TGTGCCAGCAGCCAAGATCGTTTTTACGAGCAGTACTTC.

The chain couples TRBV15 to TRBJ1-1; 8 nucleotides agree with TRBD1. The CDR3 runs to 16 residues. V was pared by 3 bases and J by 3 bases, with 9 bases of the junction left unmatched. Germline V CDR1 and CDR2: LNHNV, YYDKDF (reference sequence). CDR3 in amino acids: CATSSTWTGIHTEAFF. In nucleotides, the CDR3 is TGTGCCACCAGCAGCACCTGGACAGGGATTCACACTGAAGCTTTCTTT.

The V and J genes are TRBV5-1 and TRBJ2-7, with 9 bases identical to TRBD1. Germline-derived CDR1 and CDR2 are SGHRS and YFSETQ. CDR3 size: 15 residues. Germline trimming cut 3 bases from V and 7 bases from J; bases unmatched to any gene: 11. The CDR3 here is CASSYGMTGGGEQYF. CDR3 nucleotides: TGCGCCAGCAGCTACGGAATGACAGGGGGAGGTGAGCAGTACTTC.

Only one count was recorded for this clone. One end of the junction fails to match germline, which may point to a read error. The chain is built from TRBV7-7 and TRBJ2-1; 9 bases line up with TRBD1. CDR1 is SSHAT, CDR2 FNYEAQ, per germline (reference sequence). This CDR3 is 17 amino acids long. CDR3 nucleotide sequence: TGTGCTAGCAGCTTAGCCCCGAGGACAGGGGAAGGGAATGAGCAGTTCTTC. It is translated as CASSLAPRTGEGNEQFF.